This T cell receptor (beta chain) came from a study of CD8 T cells in ankylosing spondylitis. Making use of molecular barcodes, quantitative 5'-RACE generated TCR beta libraries. Using its own MiXCR run on the 5' RACE reads, TCRdb lists one record per CDR3 protein. The top ten hold about 6.8% of the sample, which has 240,000 or so distinct CDR3 sequences, around 9.1% seen once. Germline V gives CDR1 SGHDN, CDR2 FVKESK. The CDR3 contains 14 residues. Trimming took 4 bases from V and 2 from J, leaving 11 bases between them. The chain couples TRBV14 to TRBJ2-5, with D unresolved. This clonotype was obtained from a male donor with ankylosing spondylitis or in good health (not recorded which). The sample comprised blood, either unsorted or a sorted T cell fraction (not recorded which). CDR3 amino acids: CASSPPGTQETQYF. The CDR3 coding sequence is TGTGCCAGCAGCCCCCCGGGTACACAAGAGACCCAGTACTTC. The entire variable domain, with the rest obtained from reference TRBV14 and TRBJ2-5, is as follows: EAGVTQFPSHSVIEKGQTVTLRCDPISGHDNLYWYRRVMGKEIKFLLHFVKESKQDESGMPNNRFLAERTGGTYSTLKVQPAELEDSGVYFCASSPPGTQETQYFGPGTRLLVL.